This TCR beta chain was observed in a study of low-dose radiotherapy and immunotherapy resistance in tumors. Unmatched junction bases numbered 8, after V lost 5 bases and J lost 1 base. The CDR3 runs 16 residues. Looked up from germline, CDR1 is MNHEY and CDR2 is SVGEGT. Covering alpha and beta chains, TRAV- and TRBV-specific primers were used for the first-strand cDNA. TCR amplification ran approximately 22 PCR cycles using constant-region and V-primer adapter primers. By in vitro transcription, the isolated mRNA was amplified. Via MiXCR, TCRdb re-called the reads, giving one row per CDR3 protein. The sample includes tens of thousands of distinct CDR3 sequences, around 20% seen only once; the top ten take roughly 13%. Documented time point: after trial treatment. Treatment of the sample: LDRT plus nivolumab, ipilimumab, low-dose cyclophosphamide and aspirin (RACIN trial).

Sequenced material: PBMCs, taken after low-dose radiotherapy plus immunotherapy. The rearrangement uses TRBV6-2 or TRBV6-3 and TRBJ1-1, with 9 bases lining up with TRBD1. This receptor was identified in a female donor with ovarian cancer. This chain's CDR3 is CASSPPGQGKNTEAFF. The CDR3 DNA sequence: TGTGCCAGCAGTCCCCCGGGACAGGGAAAGAACACTGAAGCTTTCTTT.